This note documents a single T cell receptor beta chain sequence. Its cognate antigen is unknown. These data originate in a study of regulatory T cells in long-lasting Graves disease. Study-level background: Antithyroid drugs had been given to newly diagnosed Graves' patients for under 3 months.

This CDR3 is 12 amino acids long. Germline CDR1 and CDR2: SNHLY and FYNNEI. Trimming took 0 bases from V and 9 from J, leaving 8 bases between them. Arm-PCR of CDR3 regions and iRepertoire HTBI primers were used to build TCR beta libraries. Original processing notes: The samples included 60 to 75 TRBV and some 15 TRBJ segments. Each CDR3 protein is one row after TCRdb ran MiXCR on the multiplex PCR reads. TCRdb's processing, not the authors' own work, is the source of the V and J calls. The table has about 320,000 distinct CDR3 sequences, 15% to 20% seen once. Findings of the study overall: Only peripheral blood was studied, not thyroid tissue. With persistent disease, TRBV28, TRBJ1-2 and TRBJ2-5 were the favored segments.

Specified time point: newly diagnosed GD, antithyroid drugs for less than 3 months. PBMC RNA served as the TCR library source. The V gene is TRBV2, the J gene TRBJ1-2; no clear D. This clonotype was obtained from a female donor with Graves disease. The sample consisted of peripheral blood mononuclear cells (PBMCs), taken at new diagnosis, from a patient treated with antithyroid drugs. CDR3 loop: CASSEASVRYTF. Here the CDR3 DNA reads TGTGCCAGCAGTGAAGCTTCAGTGCGCTACACCTTC. Full variable domain (missing parts from reference TRBV2 and TRBJ1-2): EPEVTQTPSHQVTQMGQEVILRCVPISNHLYFYWYRQILGQKVEFLVSFYNNEISEKSEIFDDQFSVERPDGSNFTLKIRSTKLEDSAMYFCASSEASVRYTFGSGTRLTVV.